This passage covers 10 T cell receptor beta chains from one sample sequenced in a study of blood T cell repertoires in COVID-19. Measured with immunoSEQ multiplex PCR; TCRdb has only the in-frame clones, and not every one. The sample yields some 87,000 clones, around 81% seen once. The source material was peripheral blood. The source of these receptors is a man over 45 who had recovered from COVID-19.

This chain joins TRBV7-3 and TRBJ2-3, with D perhaps TRBD1 (5 bases). The germline V gene has CDR1 SGHTA and CDR2 FQGTGA. V lost 5 bases, J lost 3 bases, and 18 bases lay in between. CDR3 length: 16 amino acids. CDR3 in DNA: TGTGCCAGCAGCCCGATGGGGCCCACGGTGACAGATACGCAGTATTTT. Its protein product is CASSPMGPTVTDTQYF.

The chain is built from TRBV6-4 and TRBJ1-2; D is possibly TRBD1 (5 bases). The V gene lost 7 bases and the J gene lost 5 bases, with 17 bases spanning the gap. From germline, CDR1 is MRHNA and CDR2 SNTAGT. CDR3 length equals 14 residues. The CDR3 here is CASKQNGGAYGYTF. In DNA, the CDR3 is TGTGCCAGCAAGCAAAACGGGGGAGCTTATGGCTACACCTTC.

The sample holds a few counts of this clone. The chain employs TRBV5-1 and TRBJ2-7; 7 nucleotides align to TRBD1. The CDR3 covers 15 residues. V shed 0 bases, J shed 5 bases, and the junction held 8 bases outside the gene matches. CDR1 and CDR2 (germline): SGHRS, YFSETQ. CDR3 DNA sequence: TGCGCCAGCAGCTTGGCCTTAGTGACAGGGAACGAGCAGTACTTC. As protein: CASSLALVTGNEQYF.

This chain links TRBV2 with TRBJ2-5, with D maybe TRBD1 (5 bases). The germline V gene has CDR1 SNHLY and CDR2 FYNNEI. The CDR3 extends over 12 amino acids. V lost 6 bases, J lost 7 bases, and 12 bases lay in between. The CDR3 DNA reads TGTGCCAGCAGACAGACTCAGGGGACCCAGTACTTC. It codes for CASRQTQGTQYF. Using reference TRBV2 and TRBJ2-5 for the parts outside the CDR3, the full variable domain is EPEVTQTPSHQVTQMGQEVILRCVPISNHLYFYWYRQILGQKVEFLVSFYNNEISEKSEIFDDQFSVERPDGSNFTLKIRSTKLEDSAMYFCASRQTQGTQYFGPGTRLLVL.

This clone occurred once. The genes are TRBV7-2 and TRBJ1-5; D gene ambiguous. Trimming removed 2 bases from V and 8 bases from J, with 10 bases in between. This CDR3 contains 13 residues. The germline gives CDR1 SGHTA, CDR2 FQGNSA. Here the CDR3 reads CASSLRGMEPQHF. The CDR3 DNA is TGTGCCAGCAGCTTACGGGGAATGGAGCCCCAGCATTTT.

The chain links TRBV5-4 to TRBJ1-2, with D possibly TRBD1 on 6 matching bases. There are 13 residues in the CDR3. Germline lookup yields CDR1 SGHNT and CDR2 YYREEE (reference sequence). Between the trimmed V and J ends, which lost 4 bases and 4 bases, there was a span of 11 bases. The CDR3, as DNA: TGTGCCAGCAGCACGGACAGCTTCTATGGCTACACCTTC. Translating gives CASSTDSFYGYTF.

The V and J genes are TRBV3-1 (or the pseudogene TRBV3-2) and TRBJ1-1; D unclear. V shed 3 bases and J shed 1 base, with 15 bases lying between them. The CDR3 spans 16 residues. CDR1 is LGHDT, CDR2 YNNKEL, per germline (reference sequence). The CDR3 DNA sequence: TGTGCCAGCAGCCACACCGGTAAGAGACAGAACACTGAAGCTTTCTTT. As protein: CASSHTGKRQNTEAFF.

The rearrangement uses TRBV11-1 and TRBJ2-6, with 7 nucleotides matching TRBD1. J lost 1 base, V lost 4 bases, and 1 base had no gene match. The germline V gene has CDR1 SGHAT and CDR2 FQDESV (reference sequence). This CDR3 comprises 15 residues. This CDR3 is CASSWGQSGANVLTF. The DNA for the CDR3 is TGTGCCAGCAGCTGGGGACAGTCTGGGGCCAACGTCCTGACTTTC. The full variable domain, rest sourced from reference TRBV11-1 and TRBJ2-6, is EAEVAQSPRYKITEKSQAVAFWCDPISGHATLYWYRQILGQGPELLVQFQDESVVDDSQLPKDRFSAERLKGVDSTLKIQPAELGDSAMYLCASSWGQSGANVLTFGAGSRLTVL.

CDR3 nucleotide sequence: TGTGCCAGTAGTCCCCTGACAGGGGGCAATCAGCCCCAGCATTTT. This sequence encodes CASSPLTGGNQPQHF. This rearrangement joins TRBV19 to TRBJ1-5, with TRBD1 matching 8 bases. This CDR3 contains 15 residues. V was clipped by 5 bases and J by 2 bases; unmatched bases: 5. From germline, CDR1 is LNHDA and CDR2 SQIVND (reference sequence).

The CDR3 reads CASSLDLAGGVVKTQYF. The CDR3 DNA follows: TGCGCCAGCAGCTTGGATTTAGCGGGGGGAGTAGTGAAGACCCAGTACTTC. The rearrangement links TRBV5-1 to TRBJ2-5; 10 bases are shared with TRBD2. The CDR3 extends over 17 amino acids. Germline lookup yields CDR1 SGHRS and CDR2 YFSETQ. The J segment lost 6 bases and the V segment lost 0 bases, leaving 11 bases of the junction unmatched.